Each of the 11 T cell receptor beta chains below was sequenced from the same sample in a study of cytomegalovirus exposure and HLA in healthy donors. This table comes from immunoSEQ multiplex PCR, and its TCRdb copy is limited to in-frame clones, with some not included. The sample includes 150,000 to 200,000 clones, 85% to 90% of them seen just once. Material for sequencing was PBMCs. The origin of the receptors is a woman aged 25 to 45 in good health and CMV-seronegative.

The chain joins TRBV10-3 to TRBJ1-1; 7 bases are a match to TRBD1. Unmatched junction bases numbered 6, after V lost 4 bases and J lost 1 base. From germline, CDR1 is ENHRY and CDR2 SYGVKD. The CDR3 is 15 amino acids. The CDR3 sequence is CAISGSGTENTEAFF. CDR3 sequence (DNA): TGTGCCATCAGTGGGTCCGGGACAGAGAACACTGAAGCTTTCTTT.

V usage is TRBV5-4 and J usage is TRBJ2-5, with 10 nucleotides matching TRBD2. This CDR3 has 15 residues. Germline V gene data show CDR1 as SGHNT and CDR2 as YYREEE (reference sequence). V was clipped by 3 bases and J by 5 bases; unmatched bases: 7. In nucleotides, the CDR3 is TGTGCCAGCAGCTACCTAGCGGGGGCTGGGGAGACCCAGTACTTC. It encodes CASSYLAGAGETQYF.

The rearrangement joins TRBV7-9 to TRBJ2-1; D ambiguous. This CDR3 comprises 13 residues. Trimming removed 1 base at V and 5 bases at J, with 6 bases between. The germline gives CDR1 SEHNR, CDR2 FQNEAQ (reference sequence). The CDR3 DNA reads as TGTGCCAGCAGCTTAGGCGAGGACAATGAGCAGTTCTTC. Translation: CASSLGEDNEQFF.

CDR3 region: CASGFTISGHNYEQYF. The CDR3 DNA reads as TGTGCTAGTGGTTTCACTATTTCGGGACACAACTACGAGCAGTACTTC. The rearrangement uses TRBV12-5 and TRBJ2-7, with D possibly matching TRBD1 (6 bases). The CDR3 is made up of 16 amino acids. V was shortened by 3 bases and J by 3 bases, with 18 bases between the two germline ends. CDR1 LGHNT and CDR2 FRNRAP come from the germline V gene.

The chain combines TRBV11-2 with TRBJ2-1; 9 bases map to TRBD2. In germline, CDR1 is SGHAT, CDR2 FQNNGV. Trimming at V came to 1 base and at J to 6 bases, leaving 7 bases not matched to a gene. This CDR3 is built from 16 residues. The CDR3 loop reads CASSLVVAGGRNEQFF. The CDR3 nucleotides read TGTGCCAGCAGCTTAGTAGTTGCGGGGGGGCGCAATGAGCAGTTCTTC.

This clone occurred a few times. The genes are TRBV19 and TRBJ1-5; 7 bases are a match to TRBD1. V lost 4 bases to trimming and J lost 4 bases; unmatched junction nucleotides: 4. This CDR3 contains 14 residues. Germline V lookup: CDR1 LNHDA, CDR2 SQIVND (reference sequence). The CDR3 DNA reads TGTGCCAGTAGTAGGGACAGATTAAATCAGCCCCAGCATTTT. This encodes CASSRDRLNQPQHF.

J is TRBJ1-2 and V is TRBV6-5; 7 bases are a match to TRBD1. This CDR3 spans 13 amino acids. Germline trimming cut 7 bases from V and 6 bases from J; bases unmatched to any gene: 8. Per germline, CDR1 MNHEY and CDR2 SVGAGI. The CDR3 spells CASTDGTVDGYTF. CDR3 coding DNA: TGTGCCAGCACGGACGGGACAGTCGATGGCTACACCTTC.

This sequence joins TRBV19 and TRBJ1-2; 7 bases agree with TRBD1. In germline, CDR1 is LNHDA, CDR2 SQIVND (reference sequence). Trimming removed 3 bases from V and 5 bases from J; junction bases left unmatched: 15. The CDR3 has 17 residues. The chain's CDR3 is CASSIEGAARTPYGYTF. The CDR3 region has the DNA TGTGCCAGTAGTATCGAGGGGGCGGCCAGGACCCCATATGGCTACACCTTC.

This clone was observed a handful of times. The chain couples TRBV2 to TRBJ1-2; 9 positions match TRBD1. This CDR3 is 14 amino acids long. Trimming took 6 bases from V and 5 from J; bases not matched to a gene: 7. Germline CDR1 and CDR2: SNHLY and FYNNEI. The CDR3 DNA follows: TGTGCCAGCAGAGATCGGACAGGGGTGTATGGCTACACCTTC. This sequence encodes CASRDRTGVYGYTF.

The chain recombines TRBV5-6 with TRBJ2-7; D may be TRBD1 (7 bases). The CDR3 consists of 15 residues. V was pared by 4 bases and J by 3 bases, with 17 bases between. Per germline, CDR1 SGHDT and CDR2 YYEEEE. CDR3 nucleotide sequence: TGTGCCAGCAGCCCTGGGGGGACAGTGAGCTACGAGCAGTACTTC. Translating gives CASSPGGTVSYEQYF.

CDR3 DNA sequence: TGTGCCAGCAGTTTATCGAGCCAAAATCCCTATGGCTACACCTTC. Translating gives CASSLSSQNPYGYTF. The chain links TRBV27 to TRBJ1-2, with D uncertain. Germline assignment: CDR1 MNHEY and CDR2 SMNVEV (reference sequence). The CDR3 consists of 15 residues. Trimming stripped 0 bases from V and 4 bases from J, with 12 bases between.